A selection of T cell receptor beta chains follows, all from one sample in a study of sequential checkpoint blockade in melanoma. Assay: immunoSEQ multiplex PCR; the TCRdb copy retains only in-frame clones and omits some. This table has around 8,000 clones, 50% to 70% appearing once. Sequencing used CD8+ T cells sorted from blood (inferred from file names), obtained from a patient given nivolumab and ipilimumab in sequence. These receptor sequences come from a human patient with melanoma. Some clones in this sample may be carry-over from other donors' samples. CDR3s leave out the opening cysteine and the closing phenylalanine or tryptophan. A D gene is named only where the DNA matches it firmly.

V	J	D	CDR3
TRBV6-5	TRBJ1-1	-	ASSPGLTEAF
TRBV4-1	TRBJ1-1	-	ASSQRQMDGTEAF
TRBV6-1	TRBJ2-7	TRBD2	ASSERGLAGGSIYEQY
TRBV5-4	TRBJ1-3	-	ASSLEAGTGNTIY
TRBV5-2	TRBJ1-3	-	ASSQRAGGRSGNTIY
TRBV28	TRBJ1-5	-	ASSLVWTAAFSNQPQH
TRBV2	TRBJ2-7	TRBD2	ASSTSTSGDSYEQY
TRBV7-9	TRBJ2-7	-	ASSSTKSYEQY
TRBV7-6	TRBJ1-5	TRBD1	ASSRRTGWDQPQH
TRBV13	TRBJ1-2	-	ASSLASNYGYT
TRBV18	TRBJ2-7	TRBD1	ASTRGTGAAEQY
TRBV2	TRBJ2-7	TRBD1	ATEGADRGNEQY
TRBV9	TRBJ1-1	TRBD1	ASSVARGLTEAF
TRBV6-1	TRBJ1-2	-	ASGAGGNGYT
TRBV11-3	-	-	ASSLTRQQFPRNYEQY
TRBV4-3	TRBJ1-1	-	ASSQTDLNTEAF
TRBV5-6	TRBJ1-2	TRBD1	ASSPGTDYT
TRBV4-1	TRBJ1-5	-	ASSQEEGDQPQH
TRBV27	TRBJ2-7	TRBD1	ASSLYPSTGGLYEQY
TRBV7-2	TRBJ2-7	TRBD2	ASSPRASGGVLEQY
TRBV4-3	TRBJ2-7	TRBD2	ASSQDWPSGVNY
TRBV5-5	TRBJ2-7	TRBD1	ASIPETQGGYEQY
TRBV4-3	TRBJ1-4	-	ASSQVTVGVDKLF
TRBV15	TRBJ2-2	-	ATAHRSMSTGELF
TRBV28	TRBJ2-7	-	ASSLGGGPYEQY
TRBV9	TRBJ2-7	TRBD1	ASSSDRDRSSYEQY
TRBV7-5	TRBJ2-7	-	ASSFRDWGDYEQY
TRBV5-4	TRBJ2-3	TRBD2	ASSNGLAGGDTQY
TRBV4-3	TRBJ1-5	-	ASSQAGGQPQH
TRBV11-2	TRBJ1-2	TRBD1	ASSLAEGTADGYT
TRBV6-6	TRBJ1-5	TRBD1	ASSFRDRAQPQH
TRBV7-9	TRBJ2-4	TRBD1	ASSPGQGGKNIQY
TRBV29-1	TRBJ2-7	-	SVDTGAYEQY